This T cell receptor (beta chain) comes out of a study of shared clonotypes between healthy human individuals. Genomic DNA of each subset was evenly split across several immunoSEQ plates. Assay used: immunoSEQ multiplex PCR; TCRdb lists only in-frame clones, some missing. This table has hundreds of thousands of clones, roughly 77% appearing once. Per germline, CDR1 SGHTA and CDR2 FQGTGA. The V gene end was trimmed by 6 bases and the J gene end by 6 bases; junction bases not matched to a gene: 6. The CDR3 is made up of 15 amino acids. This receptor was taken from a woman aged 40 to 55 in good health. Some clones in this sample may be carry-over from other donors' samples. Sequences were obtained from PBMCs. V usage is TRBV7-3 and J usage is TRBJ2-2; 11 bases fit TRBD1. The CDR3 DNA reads TGTGCCAGCAGGGACCCGGGACAGGGGGCCGGGGAGCTGTTTTTT. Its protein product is CASRDPGQGAGELFF.